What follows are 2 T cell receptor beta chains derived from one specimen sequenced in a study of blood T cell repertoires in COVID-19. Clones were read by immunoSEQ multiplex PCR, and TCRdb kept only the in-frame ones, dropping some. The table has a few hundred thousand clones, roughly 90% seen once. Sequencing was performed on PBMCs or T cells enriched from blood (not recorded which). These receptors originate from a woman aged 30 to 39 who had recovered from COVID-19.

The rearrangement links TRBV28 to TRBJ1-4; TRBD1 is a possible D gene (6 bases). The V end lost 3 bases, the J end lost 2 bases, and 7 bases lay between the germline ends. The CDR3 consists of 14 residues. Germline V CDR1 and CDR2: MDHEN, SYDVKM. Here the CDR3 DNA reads TGTGCCAGCAGTTTGAGGGGGACTAATGAAAAACTGTTTTTT. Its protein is CASSLRGTNEKLFF.

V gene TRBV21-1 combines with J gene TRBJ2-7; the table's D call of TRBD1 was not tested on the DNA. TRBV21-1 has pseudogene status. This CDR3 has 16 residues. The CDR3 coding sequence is TGTGCCAGCAGCAAAGAGGGGGCAGGGAAGGGGTACGAGCAGTACTTC. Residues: CASSKEGAGKGYEQYF.